The 9 T cell receptor beta chains given below trace back to one sample, sequenced in a study of blood T cell repertoires in COVID-19. The assay was immunoSEQ multiplex PCR, and TCRdb's table has in-frame clones only and misses some. Among approximately 170,000 clones, around 90% were seen once, and the ten largest hold roughly 2%. Sequencing used peripheral blood. These receptors all come from a man aged 45 to 65 who had recovered from COVID-19.

The V and J genes are TRBV9 and TRBJ1-3; the match to TRBD1 covers 7 bases. Germline loops: CDR1 SGDLS, CDR2 YYNGEE. This CDR3 has 17 residues. The trim removed 4 bases at V and 0 bases at J, leaving 10 bases unmatched. The CDR3 bases are TGTGCCAGCAGCCTTGGGGACAGCCTTAGCTCTGGAAACACCATATATTTT. Translation: CASSLGDSLSSGNTIYF.

The chain carries TRBV19 and TRBJ2-5, with 13 bases fitting TRBD2. Germline V CDR1 and CDR2: LNHDA, SQIVND (reference sequence). The CDR3 has 17 amino acids. With V trimmed by 4 bases and J by 5 bases, 10 bases remained unmatched. CDR3 DNA sequence: TGTGCCAGTAGTACCCTCCCGGGACTAGCGGGGAGGGAGACCCAGTACTTC. It yields the protein CASSTLPGLAGRETQYF.

The chain links TRBV7-2 to TRBJ1-1; no clear D. There are 15 residues in the CDR3. CDR1 and CDR2 (germline): SGHTA, FQGNSA. The V end lost 1 base, the J end lost 3 bases, and 12 bases lay between the germline ends. CDR3 DNA sequence: TGTGCCAGCAGCTTAGTAGGTCGGGGTGACACTGAAGCTTTCTTT. This translates into CASSLVGRGDTEAFF.

This rearrangement joins TRBV29-1 to TRBJ2-7, with 8 bases that match TRBD1. The CDR3 sequence is 13 residues long. After removal of 6 bases from V and 5 bases from J, the junction contained 9 bases not matched to a gene. CDR1 is SQVTM, CDR2 ANQGSEA, per germline. The CDR3: CSVETGGKDEQYF. For the CDR3, the DNA is TGCAGCGTCGAAACAGGGGGTAAGGACGAGCAGTACTTC.

This chain links TRBV30 with TRBJ2-7; TRBD1 might be the D (5 bases). CDR3 length equals 13 residues. V lost 0 bases and J 3 bases, leaving 9 bases between the germline ends. Germline V gives CDR1 GTSNPN, CDR2 SVGIG (reference sequence). CDR3 residues: CAWSVWQGYEQYF. CDR3 DNA sequence: TGTGCCTGGAGTGTATGGCAGGGCTACGAGCAGTACTTC. The full variable domain, with the rest looked up from reference TRBV30 and TRBJ2-7, is SQTIHQWPATLVQPVGSPLSLECTVEGTSNPNLYWYRQAAGRGLQLLFYSVGIGQISSEVPQNLSASRPQDRQFILSSKKLLLSDSGFYLCAWSVWQGYEQYFGPGTRLTVT.

This clone was observed a handful of times. The CDR3 DNA reads as TGTGCCAGCAGCCCGACTAGCGGGGGGGCCGGGGAGCTGTTTTTT. Translated, it gives CASSPTSGGAGELFF. V usage is TRBV7-2 and J usage is TRBJ2-2, with 14 bases matching TRBD2. Looked up from germline, CDR1 is SGHTA and CDR2 is FQGNSA. The J segment lost 6 bases and the V segment lost 5 bases, leaving 2 bases of the junction unmatched. The CDR3 loop spans 15 amino acids.

The DNA of the CDR3 is TGTGCCAGCAGTTTAGGCGACAGGAATGGCTACACCTTC. Its protein is CASSLGDRNGYTF. The chain links TRBV12-3 or TRBV12-4 to TRBJ1-2; D is perhaps TRBD1 (6 bases). Deletions cut 1 base from V and 6 bases from J, with 9 bases between. The CDR3 runs to 13 residues.

This chain joins TRBV6-6 and TRBJ1-3; possibly TRBD1 for D (6 bases). V lost 10 bases to trimming and J lost 0 bases, with 19 bases between them. Germline CDR1 and CDR2: MNHNY and SVGAGI (reference sequence). The CDR3 consists of 16 residues. CDR3 DNA sequence: TGTGCCACGACGTGGGGGCGTGGGGCCTCTGGAAACACCATATATTTT. Encoded protein: CATTWGRGASGNTIYF.

V and J are TRBV19 and TRBJ2-2; D is possibly TRBD1 (6 bases). The CDR3 is 15 residues long. CDR1 is LNHDA and CDR2 is SQIVND in the germline V gene (reference sequence). V was trimmed by 8 bases and J by 2 bases, leaving 15 bases between them. The CDR3 DNA is TGTGCCAGTCGGACTGGGGACACCAACACCGGGGAGCTGTTTTTT. Translation: CASRTGDTNTGELFF.